Sequencing of this T cell receptor (beta chain) was carried out in a study of OX40 agonist ivuxolimab in advanced cancers. As for the study in general: The dose-escalation cohort had hepatocellular carcinoma, melanoma, renal cell or head and neck cancer.

The germline gives CDR1 MDHEN, CDR2 SYDVKM. This CDR3 has 15 amino acids. V was pared by 6 bases and J by 6 bases, with 20 bases between. TCRdb keeps only in-frame clones here, not all; method: immunoSEQ multiplex PCR. The sample holds 82,000 or so clones; 92% are singletons and the top ten take more than 0.95%. J is TRBJ1-2 and V is TRBV28, with a weak D call TRBD1 (6 bases). Sequenced material: CD4+ or CD8+ T cells sorted from blood, taken in a trial of the OX40 agonist ivuxolimab. The source of this sequence is an adult with an advanced solid tumor such as melanoma, head and neck, liver or kidney cancer. CDR3 amino acids: CASRLHGTIRDGYTF. The CDR3 DNA reads as TGTGCCAGCAGACTACATGGGACAATACGAGATGGCTACACCTTC.